The TCR beta chain described here comes from a study of Ad26.COV2.S vaccination and SARS-CoV-2 variants. Study-wide results and caveats: Individuals receiving vaccine had higher spike-specific TCR breadth than placebo recipients did.

As to treatment: some 20 received Ad26.COV2.S at low or high dose, single or two shots; 5 received placebo; per-sample allocation not given. It was on day 63 after the first vaccine or placebo injection that samples were taken. At a Boston site, the person donating was an adult of 18-55 years. Expressing Wuhan-strain SARS-CoV-2 spike, an Ad26 vector served as the vaccine. Libraries were prepared by immunoSEQ multiplex PCR; TCRdb keeps only in-frame clonotypes and omits some of them. The sample records about 440,000 clones, about 90% being singletons. Per germline, CDR1 SGHRS and CDR2 YFSETQ. After removal of 4 bases from V and 8 bases from J, the junction contained 15 bases not matched to a gene. This CDR3 contains 16 residues. In regard to this clone: What it recognizes is unknown.

Source: peripheral blood, taken in a trial of Ad26.COV2.S vaccine versus placebo. The V call is TRBV5-1, the J call TRBJ2-1, with TRBD1 matching over 7 bases. The source is a person between 18 and 65 years old who received the Ad26.COV2.S COVID-19 vaccine or a placebo. CDR3 nucleotides: TGCGCCAGCAGCCCAGCTGAAGGGGGCCTTTTGGATGAGCAGTTCTTC. Its translation: CASSPAEGGLLDEQFF.